This TCR beta chain was identified in a study of blood T cell repertoires in COVID-19. Study in general: Spain, Italy and the United States supplied samples that represented acute and convalescent COVID-19.

Original processing methods: The assay estimated nucleated cells by amplifying reference gene primers. Clones were read by immunoSEQ multiplex PCR, and TCRdb kept only the in-frame ones, dropping some. Clone size and V and J calls were adopted from that table, with D and trimming inferred from the DNA. This repertoire shows approximately 200,000 clones, about 85% found once; its top ten account for under 3.5%. This CDR3 region has 14 residues. Trimming took 0 bases from V and 5 from J, leaving 12 bases between them. Germline lookup yields CDR1 SGHRS and CDR2 YFSETQ. Specimen: peripheral blood. The chain links TRBV5-1 to TRBJ2-7, with D uncertain. The TCR was taken from a man aged 45-60 years who had recovered from COVID-19. CDR3 protein: CASSLEVVGDEQYF. The CDR3 bases are TGCGCCAGCAGCTTGGAAGTAGTAGGAGACGAGCAGTACTTC. Drawing the rest from reference TRBV5-1 and TRBJ2-7, the complete variable domain is KAGVTQTPRYLIKTRGQQVTLSCSPISGHRSVSWYQQTPGQGLQFLFEYFSETQRNKGNFPGRFSGRQFSNSRSEMNVSTLELGDSALYLCASSLEVVGDEQYFGPGTRLTVT.